One and the same sample provided the 29 T cell receptor beta chains below, sequenced in a study of cytomegalovirus exposure and HLA in healthy donors. Primers included in the PCR were 60 Vbeta and 13 Jbeta primers. Here immunoSEQ multiplex PCR was the method, and the copy in TCRdb shows in-frame clones only, minus some. The data hold roughly 150,000 clones, with about 82% observed a single time. Input material: PBMCs. The receptor set was obtained from a woman aged 40 to 50 in good health and CMV-seropositive.

This clone has more than one count but fewer than ten. The V call is TRBV5-6, the J call TRBJ2-1, with 9 bases identical to TRBD2. The CDR3 is made up of 17 amino acids. CDR1 is SGHDT, CDR2 YYEEEE, per germline. With V trimmed by 3 bases and J by 9 bases, 16 bases remained unmatched. Here the CDR3 reads CASSSYVGLAGVGEQFF. CDR3 in DNA: TGTGCCAGCAGCTCGTATGTTGGGTTAGCGGGAGTGGGTGAGCAGTTCTTC. Supplemented by reference TRBV5-6 and TRBJ2-1, the full variable domain reads DAGVTQSPTHLIKTRGQQVTLRCSPKSGHDTVSWYQQALGQGPQFIFQYYEEEERQRGNFPDRFSGHQFPNYSSELNVNALLLGDSALYLCASSSYVGLAGVGEQFFGPGTRLTVL.

This clone was observed once. The genes are TRBV21-1 and TRBJ2-1; the table's D call of TRBD1 was not tested on the DNA. TRBV21-1 is a listed pseudogene. The CDR3 contains 15 residues. This CDR3 reads CASTIRDTIDNEQFF. The CDR3 region has the DNA TGTGCCAGCACCATTAGGGACACCATTGACAATGAGCAGTTCTTC.

The chain joins TRBV27 to TRBJ1-6; perhaps TRBD1 as D (6 bases). CDR3 length equals 18 residues. V was pared by 5 bases and J by 0 bases, with 17 bases between. Germline V gene lookup returns CDR1 MNHEY and CDR2 SMNVEV (reference sequence). CDR3 nucleotides: TGTGCCAGCAGTCCTTCAACGGGAGGGGGCTCCTATAATTCACCCCTCCACTTT. Protein sequence: CASSPSTGGGSYNSPLHF.

This CDR3 reads CASSLPGLAGVAGELFF. In nucleotides, the CDR3 is TGTGCCAGCAGCTTACCGGGACTAGCGGGGGTCGCCGGGGAGCTGTTTTTT. This rearrangement joins TRBV7-3 to TRBJ2-2, with 14 bases matching TRBD2. CDR3 length: 17 residues. The V gene's germline CDR1 is SGHTA and CDR2 FQGTGA. The junction had 5 bases not matched to a gene; V was cut back by 2 bases and J by 6 bases. Filled out from reference TRBV7-3 and TRBJ2-2, the complete variable domain reads GAGVSQTPSNKVTEKGKYVELRCDPISGHTALYWYRQSLGQGPEFLIYFQGTGAADDSGLPNDRFFAVRPEGSVSTLKIQRTERGDSAVYLCASSLPGLAGVAGELFFGEGSRLTVL.

The CDR3 region has the DNA TGTGCCAGCAAGGACTATCTCCAAGAGACCCAGTACTTC. This translates into CASKDYLQETQYF. The chain combines TRBV28 with TRBJ2-5, with a tentative D call TRBD2 (6 bases). The CDR3 is made up of 13 amino acids. Germline V CDR1 and CDR2: MDHEN, SYDVKM. The ends were cut back, 7 bases at V and 1 base at J, with 10 bases in the middle.

The chain recombines TRBV7-9 with TRBJ2-1; D remains unclear. Trimming took 5 bases from V and 7 from J, leaving 15 bases between them. The germline V gene encodes CDR1 SEHNR and CDR2 FQNEAQ (reference sequence). The CDR3 is 14 amino acids. CDR3 residues: CASSLSTAANEQFF. CDR3 coding DNA: TGTGCCAGCAGCCTATCGACTGCGGCTAATGAGCAGTTCTTC.

This clone has a handful of counts. This sequence joins TRBV5-1 and TRBJ2-6; tentatively, D is TRBD1 (6 bases). This CDR3 contains 16 residues. The V gene lost 7 bases and the J gene lost 4 bases, with 18 bases spanning the gap. Looked up from germline, CDR1 is SGHRS and CDR2 is YFSETQ. CDR3 protein: CASSDPLGTGANVLTF. The CDR3 nucleotides read TGCGCCAGCTCTGATCCCCTGGGGACAGGGGCCAACGTCCTGACTTTC.

V is TRBV7-9 and J is TRBJ1-2; 10 bases are shared with TRBD1. The V gene's germline CDR1 is SEHNR and CDR2 FQNEAQ (reference sequence). The CDR3 is made up of 15 amino acids. V dropped 5 bases and J dropped 6; count of bases not matched to a gene: 9. Written as DNA, the CDR3 is TGTGCCAGCAGCGCTAGGACAGGGGGAGAGGATGGCTACACCTTC. It encodes CASSARTGGEDGYTF.

The chain is built from TRBV28 and TRBJ1-2; tentatively, D is TRBD1 (5 bases). Germline V gene data show CDR1 as MDHEN and CDR2 as SYDVKM. The CDR3 contains 15 residues. V gave up 8 bases and J gave up 1 base, with 17 bases separating them. The CDR3 nucleotides read TGTGCCAGCCGGCAAACTCTACAGGATAACTATGGCTACACCTTC. It translates to CASRQTLQDNYGYTF.

V is TRBV19 and J is TRBJ2-6; the D gene is possibly TRBD1 (5 bases). The V gene's germline CDR1 is LNHDA and CDR2 SQIVND (reference sequence). The CDR3 spans 14 residues. V was shortened by 7 bases and J by 0 bases, with 7 bases between the two germline ends. The CDR3, as DNA: TGTGCCAGTACTAGGGGCTCTGGGGCCAACGTCCTGACTTTC. Protein sequence: CASTRGSGANVLTF.

V and J are TRBV7-8 and TRBJ2-2; 7 nucleotides agree with TRBD1. V shed 0 bases, J shed 4 bases, and the junction held 8 bases outside the gene matches. The CDR3 sequence is 17 residues long. Germline V gene lookup returns CDR1 SGHVS and CDR2 FQNEAQ. CDR3 residues: CASSLADRRMSTGELFF. The DNA for the CDR3 is TGTGCCAGCAGCTTAGCGGACAGGAGGATGAGCACCGGGGAGCTGTTTTTT.

This clone occurred a few times. The rearrangement joins TRBV5-1 to TRBJ2-2; no firm D call. This CDR3 spans 13 amino acids. The V and J ends lost 0 bases and 7 bases respectively, with 7 bases between them. The V gene's germline CDR1 is SGHRS and CDR2 YFSETQ. CDR3 bases: TGCGCCAGCAGCTTGGCAGGTGGCGGGGAGCTGTTTTTT. Its translation: CASSLAGGGELFF.

This clone was picked up a small number of times. The J gene is TRBJ1-1, the V gene TRBV7-9; tentatively, D is TRBD1 (5 bases). V lost 4 bases and J 1 base, leaving 16 bases between the germline ends. Germline V CDR1 and CDR2: SEHNR, FQNEAQ (reference sequence). This CDR3 has 16 residues. The DNA of the CDR3 is TGTGCCAGCAGCTCTTTTCGGGAGCAGGGGAACACTGAAGCTTTCTTT. It translates to CASSSFREQGNTEAFF.

This chain joins TRBV2 and TRBJ2-7, with 9 positions matching TRBD2. Germline lookup yields CDR1 SNHLY and CDR2 FYNNEI. The CDR3 runs to 13 residues. Losses at the gene ends were 6 bases for V and 7 bases for J; bases not matched to a gene: 7. CDR3 in amino acids: CASRLAGLGEQYF. The CDR3 DNA reads as TGTGCCAGCAGGCTAGCGGGATTGGGTGAGCAGTACTTC.

This sequence joins TRBV28 and TRBJ2-7; tentatively, D is TRBD2 (5 bases). The CDR3 length is 13 residues. V lost 5 bases to trimming and J lost 2 bases, with 10 bases between them. Per germline, CDR1 MDHEN and CDR2 SYDVKM. The CDR3 is CASSRTDTYEQYF. CDR3 in DNA: TGTGCCAGCAGTCGGACTGATACCTACGAGCAGTACTTC.

The chain uses TRBV15 and TRBJ2-5; 12 bases map to TRBD2. Germline CDR1 and CDR2: LNHNV and YYDKDF (reference sequence). Unmatched junction bases numbered 3, after V lost 1 base and J lost 3 bases. CDR3 length equals 16 residues. Here the CDR3 reads CATSRGPSGGEETQYF. As DNA, the CDR3 is TGTGCCACCAGCAGAGGCCCTAGCGGGGGGGAAGAGACCCAGTACTTC.

The chain couples TRBV5-1 to TRBJ1-4, with D perhaps TRBD1 (5 bases). V gave up 5 bases and J gave up 1 base, with 18 bases separating them. This CDR3 has 17 amino acids. CDR1 is SGHRS and CDR2 is YFSETQ in the germline V gene. The CDR3, as DNA: TGCGCCAGCAGGCGGGGGAGGCCCGGGATAACTAATGAAAAACTGTTTTTT. Translating gives CASRRGRPGITNEKLFF. Full variable domain (remainder filled in from reference TRBV5-1 and TRBJ1-4): KAGVTQTPRYLIKTRGQQVTLSCSPISGHRSVSWYQQTPGQGLQFLFEYFSETQRNKGNFPGRFSGRQFSNSRSEMNVSTLELGDSALYLCASRRGRPGITNEKLFFGSGTQLSVL.

V is TRBV27 and J is TRBJ1-1, with 7 bases matching TRBD1. Germline CDR1 MNHEY, CDR2 SMNVEV (reference sequence). Unmatched junction bases numbered 5, after V lost 4 bases and J lost 6 bases. The CDR3 has 13 residues. The CDR3 DNA sequence: TGTGCCAGCAGTTCAGGGGGGCGCCCTGAAGCTTTCTTT. Translated, it gives CASSSGGRPEAFF.

The genes are TRBV27 and TRBJ2-1, with a weak D call TRBD2 (5 bases). V lost 5 bases, J lost 3 bases, and 14 bases lay in between. The length of the CDR3 is 15 residues. Per the germline V gene, CDR1 is MNHEY and CDR2 is SMNVEV (reference sequence). The CDR3 loop reads CASSPARDYYNEQFF. The CDR3 DNA reads TGTGCCAGCAGTCCAGCACGAGACTACTACAATGAGCAGTTCTTC.

The chain carries TRBV28 and TRBJ1-2; a weak D match, TRBD1 (6 bases). Germline values: CDR1 MDHEN, CDR2 SYDVKM. This CDR3 has 13 residues. V lost 8 bases, J lost 7 bases, and 17 bases lay in between. CDR3 residues: CASEVPGVGGYTF. Here the CDR3 DNA reads TGTGCCAGCGAGGTCCCAGGGGTCGGTGGCTACACCTTC.

The gene calls are TRBV27 and TRBJ2-7; 8 nucleotides match TRBD2. The V gene end was trimmed by 5 bases and the J gene end by 1 base; junction bases not matched to a gene: 7. This CDR3 contains 15 residues. Looked up from germline, CDR1 is MNHEY and CDR2 is SMNVEV (reference sequence). The CDR3 nucleotides are TGTGCCAGCAGTCGAACGGGACTAGGGTCCTACGAGCAGTACTTC. It translates to CASSRTGLGSYEQYF.

This clone has more than one count but fewer than ten. J is TRBJ1-4 and V is TRBV7-9, with D unresolved. The ends were cut back, 5 bases at V and 8 bases at J, with 9 bases in the middle. Germline CDR1 and CDR2: SEHNR and FQNEAQ (reference sequence). This CDR3 contains 12 residues. The chain's CDR3 is CASSQTREKLFF. CDR3 coding DNA: TGTGCCAGCAGCCAAACCAGGGAAAAACTGTTTTTT.

The chain has TRBV6-6 and TRBJ2-2, with D perhaps TRBD2 (5 bases). The CDR3 extends over 12 amino acids. CDR1 and CDR2 (germline): MNHNY, SVGAGI (reference sequence). V dropped 11 bases and J dropped 2 bases, with 9 bases sitting between them. As DNA, the CDR3 is TGTGCCGGGAGACGTAACACCGGGGAGCTGTTTTTT. It codes for CAGRRNTGELFF.

The V and J genes are TRBV29-1 and TRBJ1-1; TRBD1 agrees at 7 bases. This CDR3 is built from 14 residues. Germline V gives CDR1 SQVTM, CDR2 ANQGSEA. J was trimmed by 4 bases and V by 3 bases; bases with no gene match: 8. CDR3 bases: TGCAGCGTTGATGGGGCAGGGGGTAGCACTGAAGCTTTCTTT. It is translated as CSVDGAGGSTEAFF.

The chain is built from TRBV5-1 and TRBJ2-5; D perhaps matches TRBD2 (7 bases). Trimming left V 3 bases short and J 4 bases short, with 19 bases between. Germline V lookup: CDR1 SGHRS, CDR2 YFSETQ. This CDR3 is built from 16 residues. The CDR3 bases are TGCGCCAGCAGCTCCGGGGGGCAGGCTGTTCGAGAGACCCAGTACTTC. This translates into CASSSGGQAVRETQYF. Based on the CDR3 plus reference TRBV5-1 and TRBJ2-5, the full variable domain is KAGVTQTPRYLIKTRGQQVTLSCSPISGHRSVSWYQQTPGQGLQFLFEYFSETQRNKGNFPGRFSGRQFSNSRSEMNVSTLELGDSALYLCASSSGGQAVRETQYFGPGTRLLVL.

The V gene is TRBV5-4, the J gene TRBJ2-2; 7 bases align to TRBD1. In germline, CDR1 is SGHNT, CDR2 YYREEE (reference sequence). Trimming cost V 6 bases and J 3 bases; bases outside gene matches: 11. The CDR3 is made up of 16 amino acids. The CDR3 spells CASTRLGTGDTGELFF. CDR3 in DNA: TGTGCCAGCACCCGCTTAGGTACAGGGGACACCGGGGAGCTGTTTTTT.

The chain combines TRBV5-1 with TRBJ2-1, with 13 bases lining up with TRBD2. The CDR3 runs to 16 residues. Germline CDR1 reads SGHRS; CDR2 reads YFSETQ. The J segment lost 7 bases and the V segment lost 4 bases, leaving 8 bases of the junction unmatched. The DNA for the CDR3 is TGCGCCAGCAGCGTCTGGACTAGCGGGAGCTATAATGAGCAGTTCTTC. It codes for CASSVWTSGSYNEQFF.

The chain employs TRBV18 and TRBJ2-2; the D is unclear. The CDR3 is 16 amino acids. V lost 1 base and J lost 2, with 11 bases in between. Germline values: CDR1 KGHSH, CDR2 LQKENI. The CDR3 DNA reads as TGTGCCAGCTCACCACGTACAGCAATTAACACCGGGGAGCTGTTTTTT. Its protein is CASSPRTAINTGELFF. Full variable domain (outside the CDR3, taken from reference TRBV18 and TRBJ2-2): NAGVMQNPRHLVRRRGQEARLRCSPMKGHSHVYWYRQLPEEGLKFMVYLQKENIIDESGMPKERFSAEFPKEGPSILRIQQVVRGDSAAYFCASSPRTAINTGELFFGEGSRLTVL.

The V call is TRBV29-1, the J call TRBJ2-1, with 13 bases matching TRBD2. The J segment lost 4 bases and the V segment lost 4 bases, leaving 4 bases of the junction unmatched. The CDR3 extends over 15 amino acids. Germline loops: CDR1 SQVTM, CDR2 ANQGSEA. CDR3 sequence reads: CSVAGTSGIYNEQFF. The CDR3, as DNA: TGCAGCGTTGCCGGGACTAGCGGGATTTACAATGAGCAGTTCTTC.